This T cell receptor beta chain appears in the sequencing data of a study of blood T cell repertoires in COVID-19. Sequenced by immunoSEQ multiplex PCR; TCRdb stores in-frame clones only, minus some. Of tens of thousands of clones listed, roughly 90% are singletons. Germline trimming cut 0 bases from V and 8 bases from J; bases unmatched to any gene: 9. CDR1 is MGHRA, CDR2 YSYEKL, per germline. The CDR3 length is 17 residues. The chain recombines TRBV4-1 with TRBJ1-3; 11 positions agree with TRBD1. The sequenced sample consisted of peripheral blood. This sequence originates from a woman older than 75 with COVID-19, enrolled during active disease. The CDR3, as DNA: TGCGCCAGCAGCCAAGAAGGGACAGGGGGGAATTGGGACACCATATATTTT. Protein product: CASSQEGTGGNWDTIYF.